This T cell receptor beta chain was recorded in a study of blood T cells in healthy people across ages. Study conclusions and caveats: PBMCs left unsorted prevented a conclusive naive versus antigen-experienced comparison.

This clonotype was seen ten or more times. Antigen unknown. V lost 4 bases and J 2 bases, leaving 14 bases between the germline ends. The CDR3 sequence is 15 residues long. Germline V gene lookup returns CDR1 SQVTM and CDR2 ANQGSEA. Primed by a sample-barcoded 5' primer and a J-beta primer mix, a second PCR proceeded for 7 to 11 cycles. Each CDR3 protein is one row after TCRdb ran MiXCR on the 5' RACE reads. The sample records about 1,500,000 distinct CDR3 sequences, approximately 30% being singletons. This clonotype was obtained from a woman younger than 45 in good health. Material: blood. V usage is TRBV29-1 and J usage is TRBJ1-4; D possibly corresponds to TRBD1 (5 bases). DNA for the CDR3: TGCAGCGTTGCGGCAGGGTCCATTACTAATGAAAAACTGTTTTTT. This codes for CSVAAGSITNEKLFF.